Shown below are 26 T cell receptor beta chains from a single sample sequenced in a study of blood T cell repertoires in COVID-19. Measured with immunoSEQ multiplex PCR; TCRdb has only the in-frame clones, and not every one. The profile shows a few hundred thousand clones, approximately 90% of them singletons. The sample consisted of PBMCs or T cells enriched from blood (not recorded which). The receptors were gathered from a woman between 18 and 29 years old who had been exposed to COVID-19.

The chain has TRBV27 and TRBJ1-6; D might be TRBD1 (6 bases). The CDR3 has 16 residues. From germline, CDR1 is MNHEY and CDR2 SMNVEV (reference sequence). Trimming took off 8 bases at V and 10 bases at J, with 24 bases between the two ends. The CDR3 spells CASSRTSAGALSPLHF. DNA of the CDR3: TGTGCCAGCTCACGCACGTCCGCAGGGGCCCTGTCACCCCTCCACTTT.

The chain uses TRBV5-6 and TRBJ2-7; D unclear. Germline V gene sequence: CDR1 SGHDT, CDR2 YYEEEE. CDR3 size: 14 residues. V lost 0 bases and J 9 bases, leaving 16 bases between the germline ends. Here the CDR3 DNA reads TGTGCCAGCAGCTTGGCCCAAGCTCCCCTAGGGCAGTACTTC. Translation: CASSLAQAPLGQYF.

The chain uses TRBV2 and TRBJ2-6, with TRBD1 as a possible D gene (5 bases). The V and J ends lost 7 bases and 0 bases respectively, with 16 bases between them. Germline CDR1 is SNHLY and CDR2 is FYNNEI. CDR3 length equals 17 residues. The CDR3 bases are TGTGCCAGCACCAGGGCAACACCTCTCTCTGGGGCCAACGTCCTGACTTTC. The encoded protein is CASTRATPLSGANVLTF.

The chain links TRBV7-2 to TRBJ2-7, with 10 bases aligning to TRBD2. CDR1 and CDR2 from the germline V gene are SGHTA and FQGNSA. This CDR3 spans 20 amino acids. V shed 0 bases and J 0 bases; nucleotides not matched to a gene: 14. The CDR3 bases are TGTGCCAGCAGCTTAGCCCCGGAGATGATTAGCGGGGGGCTCTCCTACGAGCAGTACTTC. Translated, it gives CASSLAPEMISGGLSYEQYF.

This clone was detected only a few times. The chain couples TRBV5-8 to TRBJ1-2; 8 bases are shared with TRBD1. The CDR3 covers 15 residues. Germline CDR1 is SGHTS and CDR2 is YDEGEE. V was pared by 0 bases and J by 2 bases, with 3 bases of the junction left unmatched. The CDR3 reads CASSLVAGGNYGYTF. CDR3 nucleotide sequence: TGTGCCAGCAGCTTGGTAGCAGGGGGCAACTATGGCTACACCTTC. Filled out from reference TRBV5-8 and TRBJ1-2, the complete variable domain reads EAGVTQSPTHLIKTRGQQATLRCSPISGHTSVYWYQQALGLGLQFLLWYDEGEERNRGNFPPRFSGRQFPNYSSELNVNALELEDSALYLCASSLVAGGNYGYTFGSGTRLTVV.

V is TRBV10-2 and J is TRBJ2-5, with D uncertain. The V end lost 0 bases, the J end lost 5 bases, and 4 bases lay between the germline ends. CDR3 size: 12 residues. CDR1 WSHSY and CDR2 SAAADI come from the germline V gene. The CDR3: CASSESQETQYF. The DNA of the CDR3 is TGCGCCAGCAGTGAGTCTCAGGAGACCCAGTACTTC.

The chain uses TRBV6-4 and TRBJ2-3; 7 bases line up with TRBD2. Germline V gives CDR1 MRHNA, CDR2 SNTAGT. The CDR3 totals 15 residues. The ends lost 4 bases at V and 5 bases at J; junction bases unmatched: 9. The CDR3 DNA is TGTGCCAGCAGTGCCGAGGGGACTATCGGAGATACGCAGTATTTT. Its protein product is CASSAEGTIGDTQYF.

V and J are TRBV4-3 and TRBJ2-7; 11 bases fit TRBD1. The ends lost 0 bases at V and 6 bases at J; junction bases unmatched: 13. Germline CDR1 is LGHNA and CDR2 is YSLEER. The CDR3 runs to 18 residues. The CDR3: CASSQEHGVGTGGSEQYF. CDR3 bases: TGCGCCAGCAGCCAAGAGCACGGGGTCGGGACAGGGGGTAGCGAGCAGTACTTC.

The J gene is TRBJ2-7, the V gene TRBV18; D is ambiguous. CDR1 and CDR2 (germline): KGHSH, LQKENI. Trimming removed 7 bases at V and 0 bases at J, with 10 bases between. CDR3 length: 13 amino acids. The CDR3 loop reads CASYSASSYEQYF. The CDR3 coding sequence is TGTGCCAGCTATAGTGCGAGCTCCTACGAGCAGTACTTC.

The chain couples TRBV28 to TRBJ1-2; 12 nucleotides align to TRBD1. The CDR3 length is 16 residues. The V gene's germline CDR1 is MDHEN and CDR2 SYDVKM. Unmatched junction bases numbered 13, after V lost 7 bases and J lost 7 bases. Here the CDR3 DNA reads TGTGCCAGCACCTCTGTACCGGGACAGGGGGCGCTTGGCTACACCTTC. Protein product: CASTSVPGQGALGYTF.

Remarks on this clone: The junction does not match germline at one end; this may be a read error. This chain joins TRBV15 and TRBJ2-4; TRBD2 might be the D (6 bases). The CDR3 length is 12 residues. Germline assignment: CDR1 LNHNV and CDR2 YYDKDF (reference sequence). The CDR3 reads CATSRDRGVEGF. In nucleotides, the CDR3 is TGTGCCACCAGCAGAGATCGCGGGGTAGAAGGCTTC.

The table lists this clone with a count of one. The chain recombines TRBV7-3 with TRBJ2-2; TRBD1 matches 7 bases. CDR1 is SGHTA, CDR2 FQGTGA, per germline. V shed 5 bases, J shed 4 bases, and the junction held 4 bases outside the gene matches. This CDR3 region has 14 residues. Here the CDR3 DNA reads TGTGCCAGCAGCCCACAGGGGAGCACCGGGGAGCTGTTTTTT. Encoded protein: CASSPQGSTGELFF.

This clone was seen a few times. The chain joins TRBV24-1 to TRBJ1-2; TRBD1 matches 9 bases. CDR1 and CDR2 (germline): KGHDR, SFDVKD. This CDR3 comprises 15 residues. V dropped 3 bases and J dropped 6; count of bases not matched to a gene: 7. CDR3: CATSDANRGRDGYTF. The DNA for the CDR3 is TGTGCCACCAGTGATGCGAACAGGGGGCGGGATGGCTACACCTTC.

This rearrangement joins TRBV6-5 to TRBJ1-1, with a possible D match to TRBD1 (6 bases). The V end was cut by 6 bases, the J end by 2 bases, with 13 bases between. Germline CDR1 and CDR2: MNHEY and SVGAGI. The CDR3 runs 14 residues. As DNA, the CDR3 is TGTGCCAGCAGCTTGACAGGTTACAACACTGAAGCTTTCTTT. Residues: CASSLTGYNTEAFF.

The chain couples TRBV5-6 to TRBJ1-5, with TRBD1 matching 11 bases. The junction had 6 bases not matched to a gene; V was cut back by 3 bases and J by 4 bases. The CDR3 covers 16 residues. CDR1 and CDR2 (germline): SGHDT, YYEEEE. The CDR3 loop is CASSSAGTGGNQPQHF. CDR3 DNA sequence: TGTGCCAGCAGCTCCGCCGGGACAGGGGGAAATCAGCCCCAGCATTTT.

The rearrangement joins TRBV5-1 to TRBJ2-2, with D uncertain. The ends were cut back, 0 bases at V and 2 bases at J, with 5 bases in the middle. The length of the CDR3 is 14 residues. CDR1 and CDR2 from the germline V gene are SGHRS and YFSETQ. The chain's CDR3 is CASSLGENTGELFF. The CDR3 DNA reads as TGCGCCAGCAGCTTGGGAGAAAACACCGGGGAGCTGTTTTTT.

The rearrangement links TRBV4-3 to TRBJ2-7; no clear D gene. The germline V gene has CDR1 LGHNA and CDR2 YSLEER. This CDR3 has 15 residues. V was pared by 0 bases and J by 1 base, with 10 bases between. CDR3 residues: CASSQDRVRSYEQYF. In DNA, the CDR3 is TGCGCCAGCAGCCAAGATCGAGTACGTTCCTACGAGCAGTACTTC.

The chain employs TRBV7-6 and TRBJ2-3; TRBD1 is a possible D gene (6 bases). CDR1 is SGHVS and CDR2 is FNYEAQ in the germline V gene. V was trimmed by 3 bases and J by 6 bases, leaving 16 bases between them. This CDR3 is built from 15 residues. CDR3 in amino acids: CASSFSQGIADTQYF. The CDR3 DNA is TGTGCCAGCAGCTTTAGTCAGGGGATAGCGGATACGCAGTATTTT.

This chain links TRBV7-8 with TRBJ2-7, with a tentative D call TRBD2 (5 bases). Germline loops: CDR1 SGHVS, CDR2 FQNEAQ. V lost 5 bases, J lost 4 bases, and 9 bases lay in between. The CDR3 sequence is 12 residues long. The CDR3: CASSKSGYEQYF. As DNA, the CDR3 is TGTGCCAGCAGCAAGAGCGGTTACGAGCAGTACTTC.

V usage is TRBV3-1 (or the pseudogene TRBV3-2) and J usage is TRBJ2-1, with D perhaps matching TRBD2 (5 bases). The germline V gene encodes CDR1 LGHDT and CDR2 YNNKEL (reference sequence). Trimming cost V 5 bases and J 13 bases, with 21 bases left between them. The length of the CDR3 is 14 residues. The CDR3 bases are TGTGCCAGCAGCTTACCCACCCTAGCCTGGGGACAGTTCTTC. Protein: CASSLPTLAWGQFF.

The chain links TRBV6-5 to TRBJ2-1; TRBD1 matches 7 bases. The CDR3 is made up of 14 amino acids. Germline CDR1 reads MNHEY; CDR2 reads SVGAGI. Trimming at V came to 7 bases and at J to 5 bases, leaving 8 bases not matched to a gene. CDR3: CASIKSGTDNEQFF. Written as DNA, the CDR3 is TGTGCCAGCATTAAATCCGGGACAGACAATGAGCAGTTCTTC.

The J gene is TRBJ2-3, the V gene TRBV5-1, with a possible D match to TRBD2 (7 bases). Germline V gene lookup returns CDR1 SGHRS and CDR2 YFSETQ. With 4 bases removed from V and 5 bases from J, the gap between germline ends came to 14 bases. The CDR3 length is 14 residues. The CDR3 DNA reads TGCGCCAGCAGCATCCGGGGGGCTGGAGATACGCAGTATTTT. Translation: CASSIRGAGDTQYF.

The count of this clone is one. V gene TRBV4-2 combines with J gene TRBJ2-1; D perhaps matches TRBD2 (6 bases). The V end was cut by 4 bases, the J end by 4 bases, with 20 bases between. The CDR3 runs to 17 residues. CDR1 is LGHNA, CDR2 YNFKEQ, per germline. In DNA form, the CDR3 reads TGTGCCAGCAGCCTCAAGGGAGTAGCGGAACCTTACAATGAGCAGTTCTTC. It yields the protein CASSLKGVAEPYNEQFF.

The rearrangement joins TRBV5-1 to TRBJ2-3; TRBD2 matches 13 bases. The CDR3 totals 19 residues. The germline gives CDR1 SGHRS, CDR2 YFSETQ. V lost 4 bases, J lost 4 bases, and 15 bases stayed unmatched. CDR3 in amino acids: CASSGGTSGTSPRADTQYF. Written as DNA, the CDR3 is TGCGCCAGCAGCGGAGGGACTAGCGGGACCTCCCCCCGCGCAGATACGCAGTATTTT.

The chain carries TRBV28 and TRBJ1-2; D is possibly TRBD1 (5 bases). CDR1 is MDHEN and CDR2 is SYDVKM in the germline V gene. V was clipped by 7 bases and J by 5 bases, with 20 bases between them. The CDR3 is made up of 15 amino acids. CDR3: CASTTTEIETYGYTF. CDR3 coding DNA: TGTGCCAGCACCACGACAGAAATAGAGACTTATGGCTACACCTTC.

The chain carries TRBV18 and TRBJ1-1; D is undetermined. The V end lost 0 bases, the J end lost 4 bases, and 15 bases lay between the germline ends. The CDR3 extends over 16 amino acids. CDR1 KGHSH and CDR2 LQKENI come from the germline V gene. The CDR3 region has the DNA TGTGCCAGCTCACCACCGGTTGTTCGGGGTTTCACTGAAGCTTTCTTT. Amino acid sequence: CASSPPVVRGFTEAFF. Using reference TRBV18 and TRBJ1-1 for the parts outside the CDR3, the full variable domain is NAGVMQNPRHLVRRRGQEARLRCSPMKGHSHVYWYRQLPEEGLKFMVYLQKENIIDESGMPKERFSAEFPKEGPSILRIQQVVRGDSAAYFCASSPPVVRGFTEAFFGQGTRLTVV.